This TCR beta chain stems from a study of CD8+ T cells in alopecia areata. Findings of the study overall: Compared with normal scalp, lesional scalp had higher clonality and more expanded CD8+ clones. Significant decreases in scalp clonality and expanded CD8+ clones followed tofacitinib treatment. It was observed that many expanded lesional clones persisted in scalp and blood during tofacitinib.

Stated treatment: oral pan-JAK inhibitor, 5-10 mg twice daily. With respect to this clone: Its antigen is currently unknown.

CDR1 and CDR2 (germline): LNHDA, SQIVND (reference sequence). J lost 4 bases, V lost 7 bases, and 4 bases had no gene match. The CDR3 is made up of 13 amino acids. Reverse transcription of extracted RNA yielded cDNA, which provided the sequencing template. Using immunoSEQ multiplex PCR, the repertoire was profiled, and TCRdb retains in-frame clones only, with some absent. The sample comprises approximately 200,000 clones, approximately 56% of which are singletons, and 0.65% to 0.7% rests with the top ten. The sequence came from a human donor with alopecia areata. The chain couples TRBV19 to TRBJ2-3, with 8 bases matching TRBD2. The sequenced sample was CD4+ T cells sorted from blood, obtained at week 4, from a patient treated with tofacitinib. CDR3 in amino acids: CASKPAGADTQYF. In DNA form, the CDR3 reads TGTGCCAGTAAGCCAGCGGGGGCAGATACGCAGTATTTT.